The entry below describes one TCR beta chain. The sample originates from a study of blood T cell repertoires in COVID-19. The wider study: The United States, Italy and Spain supplied acute and convalescent COVID-19 samples. In each case, the material was cDNA or gDNA derived from T cells, B-cell-depleted T cells, or PBMCs.

The repertoire was sequenced with immunoSEQ multiplex PCR; TCRdb's copy has only in-frame clones and lacks some. The table lists approximately 240,000 clones, under 90% of them singletons, with roughly 18% in the top ten. This CDR3 region has 14 residues. The germline V and J ends were trimmed by 6 bases and 4 bases, with 13 bases remaining between them. CDR1 is MNHEY, CDR2 SVGAGI, per germline. The sequence was obtained from a woman older than 75 with active or convalescent COVID-19. The chain has TRBV6-5 and TRBJ1-3, with a possible D match to TRBD1 (5 bases). The specimen was peripheral blood. In DNA, the CDR3 is TGTGCCAGCAGCCTGGGGGGGAGGGGAAACACCATATATTTT. Amino acid sequence: CASSLGGRGNTIYF.